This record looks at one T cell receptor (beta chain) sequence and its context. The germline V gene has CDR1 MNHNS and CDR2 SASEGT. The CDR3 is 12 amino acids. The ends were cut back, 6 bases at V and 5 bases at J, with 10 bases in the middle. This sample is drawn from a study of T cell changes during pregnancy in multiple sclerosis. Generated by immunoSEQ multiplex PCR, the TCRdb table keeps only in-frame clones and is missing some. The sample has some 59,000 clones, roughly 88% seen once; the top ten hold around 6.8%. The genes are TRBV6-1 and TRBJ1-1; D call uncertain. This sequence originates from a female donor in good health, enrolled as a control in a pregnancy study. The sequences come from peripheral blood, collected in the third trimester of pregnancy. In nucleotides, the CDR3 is TGTGCCAGCAGGGCTGCGGGGACTGAAGCTTTCTTT. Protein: CASRAAGTEAFF.